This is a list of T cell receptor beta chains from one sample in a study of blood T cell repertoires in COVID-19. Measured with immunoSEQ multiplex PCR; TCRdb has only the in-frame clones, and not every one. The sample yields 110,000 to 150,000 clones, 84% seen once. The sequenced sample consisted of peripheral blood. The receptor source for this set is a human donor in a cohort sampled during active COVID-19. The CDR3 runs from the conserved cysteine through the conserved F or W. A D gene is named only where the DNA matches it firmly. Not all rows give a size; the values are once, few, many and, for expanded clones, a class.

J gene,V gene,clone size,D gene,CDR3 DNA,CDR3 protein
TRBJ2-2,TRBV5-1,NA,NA,TGCGCCAGCAGCTTGGTGTTTTCTCCGGTATCCGGGGAGCTGTTTTTT,CASSLVFSPVSGELFF
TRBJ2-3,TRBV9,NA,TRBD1,TGTGCCAGCAGCGTCGGGACAGGTGCCCTTACAGATACGCAGTATTTT,CASSVGTGALTDTQYF
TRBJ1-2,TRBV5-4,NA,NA,TGTGCCAGCAGCTTGAGGTCAGGCTTACCCTATGGCTACACCTTC,CASSLRSGLPYGYTF
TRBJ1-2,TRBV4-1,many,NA,TGCGCCAGCAGCCACCCCTTGCGAGTGACTAACTATGGCTACACCTTC,CASSHPLRVTNYGYTF
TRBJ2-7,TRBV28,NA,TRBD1,TGTGCCAGCAGTTTACGACAGGGAAGTTACCCCTACGAGCAGTACTTC,CASSLRQGSYPYEQYF
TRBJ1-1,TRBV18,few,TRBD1,TGTGCCAGCTCACCACAGGGGGCCACTGAAGCTTTCTTT,CASSPQGATEAFF
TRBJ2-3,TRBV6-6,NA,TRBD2,TGTGCCAGCATTCGACTAGCGGGGGGGTACACAGATACGCAGTATTTT,CASIRLAGGYTDTQYF
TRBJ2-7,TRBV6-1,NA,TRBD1,TGTGCCAGCAGTGAAATGGGTCAGGGGGCAAGGGAGCAGTACTTC,CASSEMGQGAREQYF
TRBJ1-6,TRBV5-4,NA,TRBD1,TGTGCCAGCAGCTCCGAAAACAGGGGTGGCTCACCCCTCCACTTT,CASSSENRGGSPLHF
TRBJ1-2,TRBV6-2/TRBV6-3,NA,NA,TGTGCCAGCAGTTACTTCGATGGGGGCGTTCTGGGTCCTGGCTACACCTTC,CASSYFDGGVLGPGYTF
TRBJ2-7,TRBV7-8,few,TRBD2,TGTGCCAGCAGCCGATTGGGAGGGGAGCAGTACTTC,CASSRLGGEQYF
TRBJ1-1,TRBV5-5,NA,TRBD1,TGTGCCAGCAGCTTGGCCCCCGTGGGGACAGTACTCGAAGCTTTCTTT,CASSLAPVGTVLEAFF
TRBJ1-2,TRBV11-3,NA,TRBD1,TGTGCCAGCAGCTTACGGGGGACAGCTCGGGGCTACACCTTC,CASSLRGTARGYTF
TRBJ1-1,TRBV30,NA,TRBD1,TGTGCCTGGAGTGCGGGACAGGGGGGGACTGAAGCTTTCTTT,CAWSAGQGGTEAFF
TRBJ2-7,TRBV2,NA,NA,TGTGCCAGCAGCGGGGGGCGACCCTACGAGCAGTACTTC,CASSGGRPYEQYF
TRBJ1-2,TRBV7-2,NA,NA,TGTGCCAGCAGCGACCTCGGGAGGCCGAATGGCTACACCTTC,CASSDLGRPNGYTF
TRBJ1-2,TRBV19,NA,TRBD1,TGTGCCAGTAGTCCCCTCCTGACAGGGCTCTATGGCTACACCTTC,CASSPLLTGLYGYTF
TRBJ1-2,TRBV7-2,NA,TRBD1,TGTGCCAGCAGCACTAGGCCCGGACAGGTCTATGGCTACACCTTC,CASSTRPGQVYGYTF
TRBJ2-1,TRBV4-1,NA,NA,TGCGCCAGCAGGCGAGGAATAGCGGAATACAATGAGCAGTTCTTC,CASRRGIAEYNEQFF
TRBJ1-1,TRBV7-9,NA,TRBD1,TGTGCCAGCAGCCGTGTCGTTTTACAGGGGGGAGCTTTCTTT,CASSRVVLQGGAFF
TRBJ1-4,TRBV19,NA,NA,TGTGCCAGTAGTGGCGTAGGCGGCGTTGGTGAAAAACTGTTTTTT,CASSGVGGVGEKLFF
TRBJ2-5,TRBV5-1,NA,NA,TGCGCCAGCAGCGTACGGGACACGAAACTTGAGACCCAGTACTTC,CASSVRDTKLETQYF
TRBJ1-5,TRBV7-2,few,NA,TGTGCCAGCAGCTTAGCGCTTGGGAGCGATCAGCCCCAGCATTTT,CASSLALGSDQPQHF
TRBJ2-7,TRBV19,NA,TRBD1,TGTGCCAGTAGCAACCTAGGGACAGGGAACTACGAGCAGTACTTC,CASSNLGTGNYEQYF
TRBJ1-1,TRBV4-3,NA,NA,TGCGCCAGCAGCCACCAGAACACTGAAGCTTTCTTT,CASSHQNTEAFF
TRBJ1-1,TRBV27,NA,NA,TGTGCCAGCAGAAACAGGGCGGGGGCTGAAGCTTTCTTT,CASRNRAGAEAFF
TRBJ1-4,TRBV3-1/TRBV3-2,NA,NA,TGTGCCAGCAGCCCTACGGGACACCTTGAAAAACTGTTTTTT,CASSPTGHLEKLFF
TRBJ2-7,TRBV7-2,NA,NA,TGTGCCAGCAGCTTGGGGAGTAGGAACTACGAGCAGTACTTC,CASSLGSRNYEQYF